A single T cell receptor (beta chain) is shown here with its context. Authors' analysis steps: Reference gene primer amplification yielded estimated nucleated cell counts. The repertoire was sequenced with immunoSEQ multiplex PCR; TCRdb's copy has only in-frame clones and lacks some. V, J and clone size are those of that table, while D and trimming were read from the DNA. The sample lists under 130,000 clones, 80% to 85% seen once, with 15% to 19% in the top ten. The data are from a study of blood T cell repertoires in COVID-19. Turning to the study itself: The origin of the acute and convalescent COVID-19 samples was the United States, Italy and Spain. Sources were T cells, B-cell-depleted T cells, or PBMCs; the material itself was cDNA or gDNA.

The CDR3 is 11 amino acids. Trimming pared 7 bases from V and 5 bases from J, leaving 5 bases between. From germline, CDR1 is SGHVS and CDR2 FQNEAQ. The sequenced sample was peripheral blood. This chain links TRBV7-8 with TRBJ2-2, with no clear D. The sequence derives from an elderly woman with acute or convalescent COVID-19. As DNA, the CDR3 is TGTGCCAGCACCCAAACCGGGGAGCTGTTTTTT. It translates to CASTQTGELFF.